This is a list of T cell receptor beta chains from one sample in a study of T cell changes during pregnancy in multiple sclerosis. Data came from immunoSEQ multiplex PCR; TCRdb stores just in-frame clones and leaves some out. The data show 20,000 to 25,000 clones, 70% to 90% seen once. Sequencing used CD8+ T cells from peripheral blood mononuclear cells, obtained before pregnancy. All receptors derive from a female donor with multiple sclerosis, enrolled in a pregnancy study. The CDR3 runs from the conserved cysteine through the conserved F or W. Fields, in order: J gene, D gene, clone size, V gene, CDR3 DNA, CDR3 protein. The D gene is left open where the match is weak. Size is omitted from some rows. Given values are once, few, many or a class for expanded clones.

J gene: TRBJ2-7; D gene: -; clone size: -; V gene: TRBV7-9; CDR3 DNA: TGTGCCAGCAGCCTCGGACAGATCTACGAGCAGTACTTC; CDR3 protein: CASSLGQIYEQYF
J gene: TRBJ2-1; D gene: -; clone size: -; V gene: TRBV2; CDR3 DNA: TGTGCCATTAAGACCGGGAGTATGTCCTACAATGAGCAGTTCTTC; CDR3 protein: CAIKTGSMSYNEQFF
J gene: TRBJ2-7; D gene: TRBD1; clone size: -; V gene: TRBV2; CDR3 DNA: TGTGCCAGCATTAGCACAGGGGTCGTCTACGAGCAGTACTTC; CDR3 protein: CASISTGVVYEQYF
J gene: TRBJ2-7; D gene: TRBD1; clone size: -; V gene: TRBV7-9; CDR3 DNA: TGTGCCAGCAGCTTGGGGACAGGGGATCCCTACGAGCAGTACTTC; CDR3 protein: CASSLGTGDPYEQYF
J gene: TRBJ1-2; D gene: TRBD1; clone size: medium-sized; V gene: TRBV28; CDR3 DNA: TGTGCCAGCAGTTTAGAGGACAGGGGGTTTATTGGCTACACCTTC; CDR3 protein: CASSLEDRGFIGYTF
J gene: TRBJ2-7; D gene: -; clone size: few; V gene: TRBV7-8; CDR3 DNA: TGTGCCAGCAGCTTAGTCGTGTACGAGCAGTACTTC; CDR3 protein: CASSLVVYEQYF
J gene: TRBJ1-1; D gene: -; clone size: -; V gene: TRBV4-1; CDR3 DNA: TGCGCCAGCAGCCAAGGAGGCAGCACTGAAGCTTTCTTT; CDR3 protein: CASSQGGSTEAFF
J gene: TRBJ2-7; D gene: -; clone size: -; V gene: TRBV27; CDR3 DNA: TGTGTCAGCAGTTTGGGCGGACTCTACGAGCAGTACTTC; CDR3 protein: CVSSLGGLYEQYF
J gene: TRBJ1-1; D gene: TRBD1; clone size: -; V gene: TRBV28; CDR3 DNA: TGTGCCAGCAGTTTATGGCAGGGGGATGACACTGAAGCTTTCTTT; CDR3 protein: CASSLWQGDDTEAFF
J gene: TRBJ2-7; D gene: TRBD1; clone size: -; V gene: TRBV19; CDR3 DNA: TGTGCCAGTAGTATACTAACAGGGGATTCCTACGAGCAGTACTTC; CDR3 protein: CASSILTGDSYEQYF
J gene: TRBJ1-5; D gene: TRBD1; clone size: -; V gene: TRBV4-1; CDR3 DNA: TGCGCCAGCAGCCAAGTAACAGGGGGCTTAAACCAGCCCCAGCATTTT; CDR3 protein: CASSQVTGGLNQPQHF
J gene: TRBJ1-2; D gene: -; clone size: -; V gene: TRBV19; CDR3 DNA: TGTGCCAGTAGTATTTTGGGCCGCTACACCTTC; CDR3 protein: CASSILGRYTF
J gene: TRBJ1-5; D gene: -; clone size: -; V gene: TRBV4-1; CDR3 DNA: TGCGCCAGCAGCCAAGATGCCTGGGGGGATCAGCCCCAGCATTTT; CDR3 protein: CASSQDAWGDQPQHF
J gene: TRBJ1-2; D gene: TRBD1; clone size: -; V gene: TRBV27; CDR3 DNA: TGTGCCAGCGGGGATAACTACAGGGGCGGAGGAGGCTACACCTTC; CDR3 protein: CASGDNYRGGGGYTF
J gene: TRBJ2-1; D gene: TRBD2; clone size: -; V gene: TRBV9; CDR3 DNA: TGTGCCAGCAGCGTAGTTCTAGCGGGAGCGTACAATGAGCAGTTCTTC; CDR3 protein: CASSVVLAGAYNEQFF
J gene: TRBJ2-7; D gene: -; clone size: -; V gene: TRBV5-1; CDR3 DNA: TGCGCCAGCAGCTTTAGGGGGAAAGCCTACGAGCAGTACTTC; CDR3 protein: CASSFRGKAYEQYF
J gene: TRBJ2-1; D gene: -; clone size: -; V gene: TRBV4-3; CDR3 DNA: TGCGCCAGCAGCCAAGGACTAGGAGAGCCCTACAATGAGCAGTTCTTC; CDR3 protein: CASSQGLGEPYNEQFF
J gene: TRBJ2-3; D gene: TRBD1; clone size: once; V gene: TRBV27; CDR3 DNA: TGTGCCAGCAGTGGGGACAGGGACCGGGTGGGCACAGATACGCAGTATTTT; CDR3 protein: CASSGDRDRVGTDTQYF
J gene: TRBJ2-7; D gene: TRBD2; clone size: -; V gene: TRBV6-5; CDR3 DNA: TGTGCCAGCAGTTCGGGACTAGCGGGAGTTTACGAGCAGTACTTC; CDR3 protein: CASSSGLAGVYEQYF
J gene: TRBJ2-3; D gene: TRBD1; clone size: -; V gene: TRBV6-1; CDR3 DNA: TGTGCCAGTGGGGACAGATATAGCACAGATACGCAGTATTTT; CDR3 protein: CASGDRYSTDTQYF
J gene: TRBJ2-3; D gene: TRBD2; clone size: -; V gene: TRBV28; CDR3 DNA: TGTGCCAGCAGTTTAGGGCTTAGCGGGAGACTCACAGATACGCAGTATTTT; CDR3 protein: CASSLGLSGRLTDTQYF
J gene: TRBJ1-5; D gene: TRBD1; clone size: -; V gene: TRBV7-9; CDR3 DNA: TGTGCCAGCAGCTCCGAGGGGGCTAAACAGCCCCAGCATTTT; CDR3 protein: CASSSEGAKQPQHF
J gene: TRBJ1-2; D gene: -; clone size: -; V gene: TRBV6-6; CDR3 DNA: TGTGCCAGCAGTTTTATAGGGGAGGGGTACTATGGCTACACCTTC; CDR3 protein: CASSFIGEGYYGYTF